Included here is one T cell receptor beta chain sequence, with context. Its matching antigen is unknown. Indicated time point: recipient sample about 28 days before transplant, after cytoreduction. The germline V and J ends were trimmed by 6 bases and 4 bases, with 11 bases remaining between them. Germline V lookup: CDR1 ENHRY, CDR2 SYGVKD. This CDR3 is built from 13 residues. The data were obtained in a study of T cell clonotyping in hematopoietic cell transplantation. Notes on the study in general: Broader posttransplant TCR repertoire diversity was predicted by graft donor and pretransplant recipient Inverse Simpson Index values.

Here immunoSEQ multiplex PCR was the method, and the copy in TCRdb shows in-frame clones only, minus some. The table lists about 47,000 clones, about four fifths of them singletons. The V gene is TRBV10-3, the J gene TRBJ2-3, with a possible D match to TRBD2 (6 bases). The sequenced sample was peripheral blood mononuclear cells, obtained before stem cell transplant. The source is a man aged 60-69 years with myelodysplastic syndrome. Some clones in this sample may be carry-over from other donors' samples. CDR3 sequence (DNA): TGTGCCATCAGCACACTAGCCCCAGATACGCAGTATTTT. This translates into CAISTLAPDTQYF.